The rows below give T cell receptor beta chains drawn from one sample of a study of blood T cell repertoires in COVID-19. Method: immunoSEQ multiplex PCR; TCRdb's copy keeps in-frame clones and lacks some. The sample has fewer than 600,000 clones, over 75% seen once; the top ten hold around 1.9%. Sample: PBMCs or T cells enriched from blood (not recorded which). The source is a woman in her thirties or forties who had recovered from COVID-19. The CDR3 runs from the conserved cysteine through the conserved F or W. Fields, in order: clone size, D gene, J gene, V gene, CDR3 DNA, CDR3 protein. A D gene is named only where the DNA matches it firmly. Only part of the rows carry a size: once, few, many, or a class if the clone is expanded.

.	.	TRBJ2-2	TRBV20-1	TGCAGTGCTAGTGGAGACAGGATTAACACCGGGGAGCTGTTTTTT	CSASGDRINTGELFF
.	.	TRBJ2-3	TRBV7-9	TGTGCCAGCCGAATAACGGGGATCGATACGCAGTATTTT	CASRITGIDTQYF
once	.	TRBJ2-1	TRBV19	TGTGCCAGTGGGAAAAGGGGCCTCACTTACAATGAGCAGTTCTTC	CASGKRGLTYNEQFF
.	TRBD1	TRBJ2-7	TRBV7-2	TGTGCCAGCAGCTTAGATATGTTTGCGGACAGGGTCGGTCGGGAGCAGTACTTC	CASSLDMFADRVGREQYF
.	.	TRBJ2-7	TRBV5-6	TGTGCCAGCAGCGGGACTTTTAACTCCTACGAGCAGTACTTC	CASSGTFNSYEQYF
once	.	TRBJ1-1	TRBV6-1	TGTGCCAGCAGTGAAGACATATACACTGAAGCTTTCTTT	CASSEDIYTEAFF
.	TRBD2	TRBJ2-2	TRBV7-9	TGTGCCAGCAGCCCCGAGGGGAGGGCCTCCACCGGGGAGCTGTTTTTT	CASSPEGRASTGELFF
.	.	TRBJ1-2	TRBV7-9	TGTGCCAGCAGCCAACCCGGCGGGCCCTATGGCTACACCTTC	CASSQPGGPYGYTF
.	.	TRBJ2-7	TRBV10-3	TGTGCCATCAGTGTTACAGGGATGGGCGAGCAGTACTTC	CAISVTGMGEQYF
.	TRBD1	TRBJ2-7	TRBV10-1	TGCGCCAGCAGTGAGTCACGGACAGGGGCCCCAACCTACGAGCAGTACTTC	CASSESRTGAPTYEQYF
.	.	TRBJ2-3	TRBV27	TGTGCCAGCAGTTTCCCTCCCGGTACGCAGTATTTT	CASSFPPGTQYF
.	TRBD1	TRBJ2-7	TRBV24-1	TGTGCCACCAGTGATACGGGGGGGACAGGGGGTTGCATGGAGTACTTC	CATSDTGGTGGCMEYF
.	TRBD1	TRBJ2-3	TRBV3-1/TRBV3-2	TGTGCCAGCAGCCAGCCGGGACAGGGTTCCACAGATACGCAGTATTTT	CASSQPGQGSTDTQYF
.	.	TRBJ1-5	TRBV24-1	TGTGCCACCACCCACCGACGGGGAGTTAATCAGCCCCAGCATTTT	CATTHRRGVNQPQHF
.	TRBD1	TRBJ2-5	TRBV6-2/TRBV6-3	TGTGCCAGCAGCCGCACAGGGGTTGGAGAGACCCAGTACTTC	CASSRTGVGETQYF
.	TRBD2	TRBJ2-5	TRBV10-3	TGTGCCATCAGCCCCACTAGCGGGAGGGCCAAGATGGCCCAGTACTTC	CAISPTSGRAKMAQYF
.	TRBD1	TRBJ1-1	TRBV5-1	TGCGCCAGCAGCTTGGGCGGGACAGCAAACACTGAAGCTTTCTTT	CASSLGGTANTEAFF
.	.	TRBJ1-1	TRBV11-2	TGTGCCAGCAGCGTACAGGGTATCCCCCGTGTGAACACTGAAGCTTTCTTT	CASSVQGIPRVNTEAFF
.	TRBD1	TRBJ1-2	TRBV11-3	TGTGCCAGCAGCCCAGGGACAGGGAAGCTCTATGGCTACACCTTC	CASSPGTGKLYGYTF
.	TRBD2	TRBJ2-5	TRBV6-2/TRBV6-3	TGTGCCAGCAGTCGACTAGCGGGAGGAGGAGAGACCCAGTACTTC	CASSRLAGGGETQYF
.	.	TRBJ1-2	TRBV6-1	TGTGCCAGCAGTGAAAGCAACAGGGTCCTCCATGGCTACACCTTC	CASSESNRVLHGYTF
.	TRBD2	TRBJ2-3	TRBV5-5	TGTGCCAGCAGCTTGTACAGCGGGGGGCGGGAGACGCAGTATTTT	CASSLYSGGRETQYF
.	.	TRBJ1-2	TRBV6-5	TGTGCCAGCAGCCGTCCCCGGGATGGCTACACCTTC	CASSRPRDGYTF
.	TRBD1	TRBJ1-2	TRBV5-1	TGCGCCAGCAGCTTGGTTGGACAGGACTATGGCTACACCTTC	CASSLVGQDYGYTF
few	.	TRBJ1-5	TRBV15	TGTGCCACCAGCAGAGATGACAAGTATCAGCCCCAGCATTTT	CATSRDDKYQPQHF
.	TRBD1	TRBJ1-1	TRBV6-5	TGTGCCAGCAGTTACAAGGGACAGGGGGTCTCTGAAGCTTTCTTT	CASSYKGQGVSEAFF
.	.	TRBJ2-5	TRBV4-1	TGCGCCAGCAGCCAATGGGGGCGTGAGACCCAGTACTTC	CASSQWGRETQYF
.	.	TRBJ1-4	TRBV5-1	TGCGCCAGCAGCTTGCTGGACAGTTGGACTGATGAAAAACTGTTTTTT	CASSLLDSWTDEKLFF
.	.	TRBJ1-1	TRBV14	TGTGCCAGCAGCCAAGATCTCGGCCAGGTGAACACTGAAGCTTTCTTT	CASSQDLGQVNTEAFF
.	TRBD1	TRBJ1-1	TRBV19	TGTGCCAGTAGTCCCCGACAGGGGGCGGTGACTGAAGCTTTCTTT	CASSPRQGAVTEAFF
.	.	TRBJ2-5	TRBV9	TGTGCCAGCAGCGTAAAGACATCAACCACAGGGAGCGGTCAAGAGACCCAGTACTTC	CASSVKTSTTGSGQETQYF
.	TRBD2	TRBJ2-1	TRBV20-1	TGCAGTGCTAGTGGGAGGGGTACCTACAATGAGCAGTTCTTC	CSASGRGTYNEQFF
.	TRBD1	TRBJ1-4	TRBV7-9	TGTGCCAGCAGCGGACAGGGGGGTAATGAAAAACTGTTTTTT	CASSGQGGNEKLFF
once	TRBD1	TRBJ2-1	TRBV18	TGTGCCAGCTCACCCCGGCCGGGACAGGGGTTTAATGAGCAGTTCTTC	CASSPRPGQGFNEQFF
.	.	TRBJ1-5	TRBV5-4	TGTGCCAGCAGCCAGGACAGCCGGGGCAATCAGCCCCAGCATTTT	CASSQDSRGNQPQHF
.	.	TRBJ2-1	TRBV6-2/TRBV6-3	TGTGCCAGCAGTTACTGGAGTCCCTCCTACAATGAGCAGTTCTTC	CASSYWSPSYNEQFF
.	.	TRBJ2-2	TRBV7-2	TGTGCCAGCAGCCCCCGGGCAGGGGTTGGTACCGGGGAGCTGTTTTTT	CASSPRAGVGTGELFF
.	.	TRBJ2-2	TRBV12-3/TRBV12-4	TGTGCCAGCAGTTACCTAAACACCGGGGAGCTGTTTTTT	CASSYLNTGELFF
once	.	TRBJ1-4	TRBV19	TGTGCCAGTAGTACCCGGATCTCGGCCGCACAGGTGGATGAAAAACTGTTTTTT	CASSTRISAAQVDEKLFF
.	.	TRBJ2-5	TRBV5-6	TGTGCCAGCAGGCCCCTTGGGGCGCCGGAGACCCAGTACTTC	CASRPLGAPETQYF
.	TRBD2	TRBJ2-1	TRBV9	TGTGCCAGCAGCGTATCTAGCGGGGGCCCGTTAGGTGAGCAGTTCTTC	CASSVSSGGPLGEQFF
.	.	TRBJ1-2	TRBV11-2	TGTGCCAGCAGCTTAAAGACAGCATCATACTATGGCTACACCTTC	CASSLKTASYYGYTF
.	TRBD2	TRBJ2-3	TRBV6-2/TRBV6-3	TGTGCCAGCAGTTACCCCAGACTAGCGGGCACAGATACGCAGTATTTT	CASSYPRLAGTDTQYF
.	.	TRBJ2-1	TRBV2	TGTGCCAGCAGGGGAGGGAACAGGGTAAACAATGAGCAGTTCTTC	CASRGGNRVNNEQFF
.	.	TRBJ1-6	TRBV30	TGTGCCTGGAGTGTAGGAGGGGAGGTTTTCCCCCTCCACTTT	CAWSVGGEVFPLHF
.	TRBD2	TRBJ2-3	TRBV3-1/TRBV3-2	TGTGCCAGCAGCCCACGGGCTAGCGGAAGGTTCACAGATACGCAGTATTTT	CASSPRASGRFTDTQYF
once	.	TRBJ1-3	TRBV11-3	TGTGCCAGCAGCCCCGGGTCGGGAACCTATGGAAACACCATATATTTT	CASSPGSGTYGNTIYF
few	.	TRBJ1-2	TRBV12-3/TRBV12-4	TGTGCCAGCAGCTCACAGGGAAACTATGGCTACACCTTC	CASSSQGNYGYTF
.	.	TRBJ1-4	TRBV29-1	TGCAGCGCCGGGGGGGGCGCTGAAAAACTGTTTTTT	CSAGGGAEKLFF
.	TRBD2	TRBJ2-1	TRBV5-1	TGCGCCAGCAGCATGACTAGCGGAACCTACAATGAGCAGTTCTTC	CASSMTSGTYNEQFF
.	.	TRBJ2-1	TRBV9	TGTGCCAGCAGCGCTGTCGGTAGCGGACTATACAATGAGCAGTTCTTC	CASSAVGSGLYNEQFF